The 10 T cell receptor beta chains presented below share a single source sample, sequenced in a study of response to subunit inactivated influenza vaccine. TCRdb used MiXCR to reprocess the RT-PCR reads, holding one entry per CDR3 protein. The table has about 520,000 distinct CDR3 sequences, approximately 6.9% seen once. The sample consisted of PBMCs from blood, taken roughly 24 months after vaccination. The receptors shown here come from a man between 50 and 70 years old who received an inactivated influenza vaccine.

V usage is TRBV7-2 and J usage is TRBJ1-1; D is possibly TRBD1 (6 bases). Germline assignment: CDR1 SGHTA and CDR2 FQGNSA. The length of the CDR3 is 15 residues. V was cut by 3 bases and J by 3 bases, with 14 bases left in between. The chain's CDR3 is CASSLRGARDTEAFF. The CDR3 nucleotides read TGTGCCAGCAGCTTGAGGGGGGCACGGGACACTGAAGCTTTCTTT.

This clonotype showed up just a few times. The chain links TRBV27 to TRBJ1-1; D is perhaps TRBD1 (5 bases). Germline CDR1 reads MNHEY; CDR2 reads SMNVEV (reference sequence). The V end lost 5 bases, the J end lost 3 bases, and 7 bases lay between the germline ends. The CDR3 sequence is 12 residues long. Here the CDR3 DNA reads TGTGCCAGCAGTGCAGGGTACACTGAAGCTTTCTTT. This translates into CASSAGYTEAFF.

The chain carries TRBV5-6 and TRBJ2-4, with D possibly being TRBD1 (5 bases). The CDR3 is 12 residues long. Trimming removed 4 bases at V and 9 bases at J, with 11 bases between. Germline-derived CDR1 and CDR2 are SGHDT and YYEEEE. In DNA, the CDR3 is TGTGCCAGCAGCCTACAGGATAGCATTCAGTACTTC. Translation: CASSLQDSIQYF.

This clonotype was picked up many times. J is TRBJ2-7 and V is TRBV5-6; TRBD2 is a possible D gene (6 bases). CDR1 and CDR2 (germline): SGHDT, YYEEEE. The germline V and J ends were trimmed by 4 bases and 3 bases, with 11 bases remaining between them. The CDR3 has 13 residues. The CDR3 protein is CASSREHIYEQYF. The CDR3 nucleotides are TGTGCCAGCAGCCGGGAGCATATCTACGAGCAGTACTTC.

The table lists this clonotype with many counts. The gene calls are TRBV7-2 and TRBJ1-5; D is unclear. V shed 5 bases and J shed 4 bases, with 9 bases lying between them. CDR3 size: 13 residues. Germline V lookup: CDR1 SGHTA, CDR2 FQGNSA. CDR3 bases: TGTGCCAGCAGCACAGACATTAATCAGCCCCAGCATTTT. Its protein is CASSTDINQPQHF.

J is TRBJ2-7 and V is TRBV5-1, with 8 bases lining up with TRBD2. This CDR3 has 15 residues. Germline CDR1 and CDR2: SGHRS and YFSETQ. After removal of 4 bases from V and 3 bases from J, the junction contained 9 bases not matched to a gene. The DNA of the CDR3 is TGCGCCAGCAGCCCTGGAGCTCTAGCGGGCTACGAGCAGTACTTC. Its protein is CASSPGALAGYEQYF.

This clonotype was detected only a few times. CDR3: CASSFSGTVQTYEQYF. The CDR3 bases are TGTGCCAGCAGCTTCTCCGGGACAGTGCAAACCTACGAGCAGTACTTC. The rearrangement uses TRBV5-5 and TRBJ2-7; 7 bases are shared with TRBD1. Germline loops: CDR1 SGHKS, CDR2 YYEKEE (reference sequence). The CDR3 is 16 amino acids. Germline trimming cut 2 bases from V and 2 bases from J; bases unmatched to any gene: 10.

This clonotype was counted only a few times. The J gene is TRBJ2-3, the V gene TRBV7-2; no firm D call. The CDR3 is 14 residues long. The V gene lost 0 bases and the J gene lost 12 bases, with 16 bases spanning the gap. Looked up from germline, CDR1 is SGHTA and CDR2 is FQGNSA. The CDR3 DNA sequence: TGTGCCAGCAGCTTAGCCACAGCAAACCGCCTACAGTATTTT. It translates to CASSLATANRLQYF.

Only a few counts were recorded for this clonotype. The chain couples TRBV6-2 or TRBV6-3 to TRBJ1-2; 8 bases match TRBD1. This CDR3 comprises 13 residues. Looked up from germline, CDR1 is MNHEY and CDR2 is SVGEGT. V dropped 2 bases and J dropped 5; count of bases not matched to a gene: 1. The CDR3 bases are TGTGCCAGCAGTTACCGACAGGGGTATGGCTACACCTTC. Amino acid sequence: CASSYRQGYGYTF.

This clonotype was recorded at least ten times. This chain uses TRBV16 with TRBJ1-1; D gene uncertain. The CDR3 runs to 15 residues. V shed 1 base and J shed 0 bases, with 9 bases lying between them. The germline V gene encodes CDR1 KGHSY and CDR2 FQNENV. CDR3 in amino acids: CASSQLSGLNTEAFF. The CDR3 DNA follows: TGTGCCAGCAGCCAATTGTCTGGGTTGAACACTGAAGCTTTCTTT. The full variable domain, completed using reference TRBV16 and TRBJ1-1, is GEEVAQTPKHLVRGEGQKAKLYCAPIKGHSYVFWYQQVLKNEFKFLISFQNENVFDETGMPKERFSAKCLPNSPCSLEIQATKLEDSAVYFCASSQLSGLNTEAFFGQGTRLTVV.